The clone carrying this TCR beta chain showed up just once. The data are from a study of blood T cells in healthy people across ages. About 9.9 milliliters of peripheral blood were drawn from each donor. Every sample had a minimum of 6.5 million PBMCs isolated. With 5 bases removed from V and 5 bases from J, the gap between germline ends came to 14 bases. The CDR3 is 14 amino acids. Germline V gene lookup returns CDR1 SEHNR and CDR2 FQNEAQ (reference sequence). A J-beta primer mix and a sample-barcoded 5' primer were used in a second PCR of roughly 6 to 12 cycles. TCRdb re-called the 5' RACE reads through MiXCR, storing one row per CDR3 protein. The table lists fewer than 2,000,000 distinct CDR3 sequences, around 42% of them singletons.

Specimen: blood. The receptor comes from a human donor in good health. The chain joins TRBV7-9 to TRBJ2-3; possibly TRBD2 for D (6 bases). In DNA form, the CDR3 reads TGTGCCAGCAGCCCCCCGGGGGTGGGAGATACGCAGTATTTT. It encodes CASSPPGVGDTQYF. The full variable domain, its missing parts supplied by reference TRBV7-9 and TRBJ2-3, is DTGVSQNPRHKITKRGQNVTFRCDPISEHNRLYWYRQTLGQGPEFLTYFQNEAQLEKSRLLSDRFSAERPKGSFSTLEIQRTEQGDSAMYLCASSPPGVGDTQYFGPGTRLTVL.